This T cell receptor (beta chain) came from a study of blood T cell repertoires in COVID-19. About the research overall: PBMCs, B-cell-depleted T cells, or T cells provided the cDNA or gDNA that made up the material.

Trimming took 1 base from V and 4 from J, leaving 7 bases between them. This CDR3 is built from 13 residues. Germline CDR1 is SGHTA and CDR2 is FQGNSA. Original analysis: Counts of nucleated cells, estimated from reference gene primer amplification, were obtained. The protocol was immunoSEQ multiplex PCR, while the TCRdb copy is restricted to in-frame clones and leaves out a portion. Clone size and the V and J calls come from that table; the DNA yielded D and trimming. Of around 85,000 clones listed, about 82% are singletons. The source of this sequence is a man aged 50-59 years with active COVID-19. The chain couples TRBV7-2 to TRBJ1-2; no firm D call. Sequencing was carried out using peripheral blood. This chain's CDR3 is CASSLDGIYGYTF. CDR3 coding DNA: TGTGCCAGCAGCTTAGACGGGATCTATGGCTACACCTTC.